Below, one T cell receptor (beta chain) is given with its context. Its antigen remains unidentified. The data stem from a study of CD8+ T cells in alopecia areata. Study background: Oral tofacitinib, 5 to 10 mg twice daily, was given in an open-label trial.

In each case, RNA was isolated and then reverse transcribed into cDNA as the sequencing template. TCRdb's table, derived via immunoSEQ multiplex PCR, lists solely in-frame clones and lacks some. The sample contains some 180,000 clones, more than 60% of which appear only once. Study results and caveats: Compared with normal scalp, lesional scalp had higher clonality and more expanded CD8+ clones.

Lesional scalp tissue (obtained by punch biopsy) and peripheral blood were collected from alopecia areata patients. In germline, CDR1 is SQVTM, CDR2 ANQGSEA. V trimming: 3 bases; J trimming: 6 bases; junction bases outside the gene matches: 12. CDR3 length equals 15 residues. The receptor comes from a human donor with alopecia areata. This chain links TRBV29-1 with TRBJ1-2; 8 positions agree with TRBD1. This material consisted of CD4+ T cells sorted from blood, taken at week 0. The CDR3 loop is CSVDDRGGFADGYTF. DNA for the CDR3: TGCAGCGTTGATGACAGGGGCGGGTTTGCTGATGGCTACACCTTC.